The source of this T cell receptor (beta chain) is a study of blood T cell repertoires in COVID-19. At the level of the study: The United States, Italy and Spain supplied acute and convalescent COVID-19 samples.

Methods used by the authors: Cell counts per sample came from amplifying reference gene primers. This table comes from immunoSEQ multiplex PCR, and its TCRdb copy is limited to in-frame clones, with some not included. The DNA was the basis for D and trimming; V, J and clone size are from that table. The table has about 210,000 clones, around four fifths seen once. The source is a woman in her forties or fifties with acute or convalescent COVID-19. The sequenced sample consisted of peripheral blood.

CDR3 sequence reads: CASRKQGTNQPQHF. CDR3 bases: TGTGCCAGCAGAAAACAGGGGACTAATCAGCCCCAGCATTTT. The genes are TRBV19 and TRBJ1-5; 7 bases fit TRBD1. V lost 9 bases, J lost 4 bases, and 9 bases stayed unmatched. Looked up from germline, CDR1 is LNHDA and CDR2 is SQIVND (reference sequence). The CDR3 has 14 amino acids.